The sequence of this TCR beta chain was determined in a study of blood T cell repertoires in COVID-19 (TCRdb year 2020). For the wider study: Collaborator samples came from the United States, Italy and Spain and covered acute and convalescent phases of COVID-19. The prospective study material was composed of cDNA or gDNA derived from T cells, B-cell-depleted T cells, or PBMCs. Deeply sampled blood TCRbeta repertoires from subjects exposed to, actively infected with, or recovered from COVID-19 were included in the dataset. The repertoires were released in a freely available public database intended as a resource for research on the immune response to SARS-CoV-2. Samples were obtained from the ongoing ImmuneRACE study (first 160 participants) and from about 1,300 subjects provided by 6 global collaborators. The sample metadata nearly always contained a de-identified subject ID, COVID-19 status, age in years and sex. HLA class I and class II types, where available, came from metadata supplied by the sample provider rather than from assay-based typing. Overall study outcomes, separate from this receptor: How much clinical and demographic metadata was included differed by source and by participant, and the metadata was provided uncurated.

One collaborating source in Seattle enrolled patients during active infection and followed them longitudinally through the course of disease. The collaborating institutions used their own protocols to collect whole blood in K2EDTA tubes. Collaborator samples were shipped for TCRbeta analysis as frozen whole blood, isolated PBMCs, or DNA extracted from either sample type. CDR1 and CDR2 are read off the germline V gene as ENHRY and SYGVKD. Including cysteine and phenylalanine, the CDR3 has 13 amino acids. Left in the record is the CDR3 DNA by itself, 39 bases read in frame from the first base. Germline trimming amounts to 6 bases on V and 2 bases on J, with 3 as the count of junction bases outside the gene matches. The immunoSEQ Assay, a bias-controlled multiplex PCR, was used to amplify TCRbeta CDR3 regions from genomic DNA. In the authors' own workflow: Nucleated cell counts per sample were estimated from amplification of reference gene primers within the assay. To quantify the absolute abundance of each unique TCRbeta CDR3 rearrangement, sequence reads were collapsed and filtered. For each sample, productive Simpson clonality was calculated as the square root of Simpson's diversity index over productive rearrangements. TCRdb stores this immuneACCESS table with in-frame sequences only. Part of the clones is absent; in the studies checked, under half of the shortfall reflects unresolved V genes, and no reason is known for the rest. V, J and clone size are taken as reported in that table, and D and trimming were inferred from the DNA itself. The sample has about 62,000 clones on record, 75% to 90% of them singletons. The ten largest account for about 18% of the sample.

Points on this clone: Its antigen remains undetermined. No base-level quality is on record; no much larger clone is a single base apart.

Recombination linked TRBV10-3 to TRBJ2-7, with 8 bases matching TRBD1. Sequenced input: peripheral blood. The TCR comes from a woman aged 60-75 years with COVID-19, enrolled during active disease. The DNA is TGTGCCATCAGGCTGACAGGGGCCTACGAGCAGTACTTC. Translated, this gives CAIRLTGAYEQYF.